The next 22 T cell receptor beta chains were all read from a single sample in a study of glioma-infiltrating T cells. TCR alpha and beta CDR3 regions were amplified from RNA using iRepertoire nested multiplex PCR. Each CDR3 protein gets one entry after TCRdb re-called the multiplex PCR reads with MiXCR. The sample shows under 200,000 distinct CDR3 sequences, 43% of them seen only once. The sequencing sample was made of glioma tissue, nonneoplastic brain tissue, or PBMCs (not recorded which). The receptors originated from a human donor with low-grade glioma or glioblastoma, undergoing nonglioma brain surgery, or in good health (not recorded which).

This clonotype appeared a single time. Possible read error: a much larger clone is one base away. The V call is TRBV29-1, the J call TRBJ1-1; maybe TRBD1 (6 bases). This CDR3 has 11 residues. Germline V gene sequence: CDR1 SQVTM, CDR2 ANQGSEA. The CDR3 sequence: CSIEGGPEAFF. The CDR3 nucleotides read TGCAGCATTGAAGGGGGGCCTGAAGCTTTCTTT.

This clonotype has a count of ten or more. V is TRBV28 and J is TRBJ2-7; D gene uncertain. The V gene lost 8 bases and the J gene lost 2 bases, with 16 bases spanning the gap. Per the germline V gene, CDR1 is MDHEN and CDR2 is SYDVKM. This CDR3 has 14 residues. Here the CDR3 DNA reads TGTGCCAGCGCGTACAAATTGGATACCTACGAGCAGTACTTC. This encodes CASAYKLDTYEQYF.

This clonotype was recorded at least ten times. The gene calls are TRBV2 and TRBJ2-3; perhaps TRBD2 as D (6 bases). The germline gives CDR1 SNHLY, CDR2 FYNNEI. V was clipped by 3 bases and J by 6 bases, with 10 bases between them. The CDR3 is made up of 13 amino acids. The CDR3 loop is CASSDWTTDTQYF. CDR3 sequence (DNA): TGTGCCAGCAGTGATTGGACTACCGATACGCAGTATTTT.

This clonotype was observed at least ten times. The rearrangement links TRBV28 to TRBJ2-7, with D unresolved. The CDR3 consists of 13 residues. Germline loops: CDR1 MDHEN, CDR2 SYDVKM. The V gene lost 3 bases and the J gene lost 3 bases, with 9 bases spanning the gap. The CDR3 DNA reads as TGTGCCAGCAGTTTTCCGGCCAGCTACGAGCAGTACTTC. The encoded protein is CASSFPASYEQYF.

As concerns this clonotype: The junction and the germline gene differ at one end; a read error may be behind it. The chain has TRBV18 and TRBJ1-6; perhaps TRBD1 as D (6 bases). Germline CDR1 KGHSH, CDR2 LQKENI. CDR3 length: 17 amino acids. For the CDR3, the DNA is TGTACCAGCTCACTATACGACAGGAAGGGTTATAATTCACCCCTCCACTTT. Its protein product is CTSSLYDRKGYNSPLHF.

In regard to this clonotype: A much larger clone differs from this one at a single base, so this may be a read error. The V call is TRBV24-1, the J call TRBJ2-1; maybe TRBD2 (6 bases). This CDR3 is 14 amino acids long. Germline values: CDR1 KGHDR, CDR2 SFDVKD. Between the trimmed V and J ends, which lost 3 bases and 6 bases, there was a span of 11 bases. For the CDR3, the DNA is TGTGCCACCAGTGATCGGGGACTTCTCAATGAGCAGTTCTTC. This gives the protein CATSDRGLLNEQFF.

Concerning this clonotype: A clone one base away is much larger, so this may be a read error. The chain uses TRBV27 and TRBJ2-7; 12 bases fit TRBD1. This CDR3 region has 13 residues. The V gene's germline CDR1 is MNHEY and CDR2 SMNVEV (reference sequence). The CDR3 bases are TGTGCCACCCGGGACAGGGGGCGGAACGATCAGTACTTC. It encodes CATRDRGRNDQYF.

This clonotype was seen only once. The chain combines TRBV7-2 with TRBJ1-4; D gene ambiguous. Germline assignment: CDR1 SGHTA and CDR2 FQGNSA. V was shortened by 11 bases and J by 7 bases, with 23 bases between the two germline ends. The CDR3 is 15 amino acids. CDR3 coding DNA: TGTGCCGGCGGACCACCGGGAGGGTCAAGTGAAAAACTGTTTTTT. Its translation: CAGGPPGGSSEKLFF.

The table lists this clonotype with many counts. This sequence joins TRBV28 and TRBJ2-3; 7 bases align to TRBD2. The CDR3 covers 16 residues. Germline loops: CDR1 MDHEN, CDR2 SYDVKM. The J segment lost 5 bases and the V segment lost 3 bases, leaving 11 bases of the junction unmatched. DNA of the CDR3: TGTGCCAGCAGTTTGTTCGGCGGGAGTGGCGAAGATACGCAGTATTTT. As protein: CASSLFGGSGEDTQYF.

The chain is built from TRBV5-4 and TRBJ1-4; D is ambiguous. The CDR3 loop spans 14 amino acids. CDR1 and CDR2 (germline): SGHNT, YYREEE (reference sequence). Between the trimmed V and J ends, which lost 4 bases and 0 bases, there was a span of 7 bases. The CDR3 protein is CASSHGSTNEKLFF. In nucleotides, the CDR3 is TGTGCCAGCAGCCACGGGTCAACTAATGAAAAACTGTTTTTT.

In its sample, this clonotype was seen many times. The chain uses TRBV19 and TRBJ1-1, with D unresolved. The CDR3 totals 13 residues. The V and J ends lost 4 bases and 1 base respectively, with 7 bases between them. CDR1 and CDR2 from the germline V gene are LNHDA and SQIVND (reference sequence). The CDR3 bases are TGTGCCAGTAGTAAGATGCGGAACACTGAAGCTTTCTTT. It codes for CASSKMRNTEAFF. Using reference TRBV19 and TRBJ1-1 for the parts outside the CDR3, the full variable domain is DGGITQSPKYLFRKEGQNVTLSCEQNLNHDAMYWYRQDPGQGLRLIYYSQIVNDFQKGDIAEGYSVSREKKESFPLTVTSAQKNPTAFYLCASSKMRNTEAFFGQGTRLTVV.

This clonotype was found many times. The rearrangement links TRBV19 to TRBJ1-5; D is perhaps TRBD1 (6 bases). Trimming shortened V by 3 bases and J by 10 bases, and 7 bases separated the two germline ends. CDR1 and CDR2 from the germline V gene are LNHDA and SQIVND (reference sequence). This CDR3 has 11 amino acids. The CDR3 region is CASSIGGPQHF. Written as DNA, the CDR3 is TGTGCCAGTAGTATTGGGGGCCCCCAGCATTTT. Together with reference TRBV19 and TRBJ1-5, the CDR3 gives the full variable domain: DGGITQSPKYLFRKEGQNVTLSCEQNLNHDAMYWYRQDPGQGLRLIYYSQIVNDFQKGDIAEGYSVSREKKESFPLTVTSAQKNPTAFYLCASSIGGPQHFGDGTRLSIL.

V is TRBV20-1 and J is TRBJ2-7; 7 bases are shared with TRBD2. Germline-derived CDR1 and CDR2 are DFQATT and SNEGSKA (reference sequence). V lost 6 bases to trimming and J lost 6 bases; unmatched junction nucleotides: 20. The CDR3 covers 16 residues. CDR3 DNA sequence: TGCAGTGCGAGGGAGGGGAATAGCGGAAGTTATGTCGAGCAGTACTTC. It translates to CSAREGNSGSYVEQYF.

In its sample, this clonotype was seen many times. V usage is TRBV20-1 and J usage is TRBJ1-4; perhaps TRBD1 as D (5 bases). CDR3 size: 18 residues. Germline V gives CDR1 DFQATT, CDR2 SNEGSKA (reference sequence). V was shortened by 6 bases and J by 0 bases, with 23 bases between the two germline ends. The CDR3, as DNA: TGCAGTGCATACCCCTTGACAGAGAACGATGCAACTAATGAAAAACTGTTTTTT. Its translation: CSAYPLTENDATNEKLFF.

Comments on this clonotype: A much larger clone lies one base from this, so it may be a read error. The chain carries TRBV6-1 and TRBJ2-2; 8 bases match TRBD1. CDR1 is MNHNS, CDR2 SASEGT, per germline. This CDR3 region has 15 residues. CDR3 in amino acids: CARSETGGDTGELFF. CDR3 coding DNA: TGTGCCAGAAGTGAAACAGGGGGTGACACCGGGGAGCTGTTTTTT.

Comments on this clonotype: This may be a read error, as it is one base from a much larger clone. This chain uses TRBV19 with TRBJ1-5, with D tentatively TRBD1 (5 bases). The CDR3 runs 15 residues. Germline V gene lookup returns CDR1 LNHDA and CDR2 SQIVND (reference sequence). In DNA, the CDR3 is TGTGCCAGTAATATAAGGGGTTTTGGCAATCAGCCCCAGCATTTT. The encoded protein is CASNIRGFGNQPQHF.

Ten or more counts support this clonotype. V is TRBV10-3 and J is TRBJ1-6; TRBD1 is a possible D gene (6 bases). The CDR3 consists of 14 residues. Germline assignment: CDR1 ENHRY and CDR2 SYGVKD. V lost 6 bases, J lost 3 bases, and 9 bases lay in between. DNA of the CDR3: TGTGCCATCAGAGCGGACAGCTATAATTCACCCCTCCACTTT. This sequence encodes CAIRADSYNSPLHF.

To note about this clonotype: A clone one base away is much larger, so this may be a read error. This chain links TRBV28 with TRBJ2-5; the match to TRBD2 covers 12 bases. Looked up from germline, CDR1 is MDHEN and CDR2 is SYDVKM. This CDR3 is 12 amino acids long. The CDR3 DNA follows: TGTGCCAGCAATAAGATCGCGACTAGCGGGAGTTTC. It is translated as CASNKIATSGSF.

This clonotype was seen only a few times. The J gene is TRBJ1-2, the V gene TRBV24-1, with TRBD1 identical over 11 bases. The CDR3 extends over 15 amino acids. The V gene's germline CDR1 is KGHDR and CDR2 SFDVKD. The J segment lost 8 bases and the V segment lost 4 bases, leaving 8 bases of the junction unmatched. This CDR3 is CATSDRTGGANGYTF. The CDR3 coding sequence is TGTGCCACCAGTGACCGGACAGGGGGCGCGAACGGCTACACCTTC.

On this clonotype itself: Given a much more abundant clone one base away, this may be a read error. The chain links TRBV10-3 to TRBJ1-5; D unclear. From germline, CDR1 is ENHRY and CDR2 SYGVKD. This CDR3 is built from 13 residues. The CDR3 sequence is CAISETSNQPHHF. CDR3 DNA: TGTGCCATCAGTGAGACTAGCAATCAGCCCCACCATTTT.

Concerning this clonotype: One junction end does not reproduce the germline sequence, and a read error may be involved. DNA for the CDR3: TGTGCCAGCAGGTTAGAGGGTTCGGGTACGCAGTATTTT. Translation: CASRLEGSGTQYF. The chain uses TRBV7-9 and TRBJ2-3, with a tentative D call TRBD2 (5 bases). CDR1 and CDR2 (germline): SEHNR, FQNEAQ (reference sequence). The CDR3 extends over 13 amino acids.

The chain is built from TRBV9 and TRBJ2-2; 8 bases are a match to TRBD1. Trimming at V came to 4 bases and at J to 4 bases, leaving 3 bases not matched to a gene. This CDR3 spans 14 amino acids. Germline CDR1 SGDLS, CDR2 YYNGEE. CDR3 region: CASSQGQGTGELFF. The DNA of the CDR3 is TGTGCCAGCAGCCAAGGACAGGGCACCGGGGAGCTGTTTTTT. Full variable domain (outside the CDR3, taken from reference TRBV9 and TRBJ2-2): DSGVTQTPKHLITATGQRVTLRCSPRSGDLSVYWYQQSLDQGLQFLIQYYNGEERAKGNILERFSAQQFPDLHSELNLSSLELGDSALYFCASSQGQGTGELFFGEGSRLTVL.